This TCR beta chain was found in a study of T-cell memory formation after mild COVID-19. Study conclusions and caveats: Specificity for SARS-CoV-2 was not confirmed among the second-wave clones peaking on day 37.

To note about this clonotype: Its target is not known.

CDR1 is WNHNN and CDR2 is SYGVQD in the germline V gene (reference sequence). V lost 2 bases and J 9 bases, leaving 11 bases between the germline ends. CDR3 length equals 14 residues. TCRdb independently ran MiXCR on the 5' RACE reads; one entry per CDR3 protein. The sample consists of 250,000 to 300,000 distinct CDR3 sequences, 15% to 20% of them appearing once. V is TRBV10-1 and J is TRBJ1-6; maybe TRBD1 (5 bases). The receptor comes from a man aged 18 to 30 who had mild COVID-19 (a few samples of this study predate the infection). Cell type and time point are not known. Sequenced sample: PBMCs or a T cell subset sorted from them (not recorded which). CDR3 protein: CASSEMDTGSPLHF. CDR3 bases: TGCGCCAGCAGTGAGATGGACACAGGTTCACCCCTCCACTTT.